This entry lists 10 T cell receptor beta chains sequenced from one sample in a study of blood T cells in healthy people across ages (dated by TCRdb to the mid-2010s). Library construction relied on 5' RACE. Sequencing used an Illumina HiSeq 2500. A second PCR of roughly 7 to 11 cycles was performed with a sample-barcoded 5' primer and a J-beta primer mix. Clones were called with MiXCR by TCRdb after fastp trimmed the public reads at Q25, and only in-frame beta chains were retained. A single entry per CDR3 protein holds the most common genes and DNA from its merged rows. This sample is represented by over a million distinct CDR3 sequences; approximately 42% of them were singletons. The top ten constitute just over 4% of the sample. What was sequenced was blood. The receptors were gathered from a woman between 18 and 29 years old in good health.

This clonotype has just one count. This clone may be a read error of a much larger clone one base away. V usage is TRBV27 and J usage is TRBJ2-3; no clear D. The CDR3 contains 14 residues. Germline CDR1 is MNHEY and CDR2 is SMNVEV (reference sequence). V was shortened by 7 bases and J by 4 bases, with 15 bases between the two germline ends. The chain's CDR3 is CASMGVRSADTQYF. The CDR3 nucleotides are TGTGCCAGCATGGGTGTGCGGAGCGCAGATACGCAGTATTTT.

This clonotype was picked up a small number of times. As DNA, the CDR3 is TGCAGTGCAACGGGGGGCATCCTCTACAATGAGCAGTTCTTC. It yields the protein CSATGGILYNEQFF. The V call is TRBV20-1, the J call TRBJ2-1; D possibly corresponds to TRBD2 (7 bases). Trimming left V 6 bases short and J 3 bases short, with 15 bases between. Germline lookup yields CDR1 DFQATT and CDR2 SNEGSKA (reference sequence). This CDR3 region has 14 residues.

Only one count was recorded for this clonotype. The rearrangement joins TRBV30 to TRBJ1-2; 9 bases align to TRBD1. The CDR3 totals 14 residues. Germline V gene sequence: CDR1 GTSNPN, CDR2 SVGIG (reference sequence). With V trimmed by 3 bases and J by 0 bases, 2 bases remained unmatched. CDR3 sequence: CAWSRTGANYGYTF. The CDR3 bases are TGTGCCTGGAGCCGGACAGGGGCTAACTATGGCTACACCTTC.

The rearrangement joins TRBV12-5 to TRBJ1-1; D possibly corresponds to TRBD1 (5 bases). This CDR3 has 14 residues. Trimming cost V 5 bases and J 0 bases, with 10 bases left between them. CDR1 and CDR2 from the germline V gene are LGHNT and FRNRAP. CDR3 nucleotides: TGTGCTAGTGGTCCCGGGACGTTGAACACTGAAGCTTTCTTT. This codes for CASGPGTLNTEAFF.

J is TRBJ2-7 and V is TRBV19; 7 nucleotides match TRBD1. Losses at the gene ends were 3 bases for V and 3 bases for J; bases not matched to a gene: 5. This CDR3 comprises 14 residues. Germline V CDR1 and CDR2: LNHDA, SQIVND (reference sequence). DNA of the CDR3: TGTGCCAGTAGTATGACAGGGACGGTCTACGAGCAGTACTTC. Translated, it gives CASSMTGTVYEQYF.

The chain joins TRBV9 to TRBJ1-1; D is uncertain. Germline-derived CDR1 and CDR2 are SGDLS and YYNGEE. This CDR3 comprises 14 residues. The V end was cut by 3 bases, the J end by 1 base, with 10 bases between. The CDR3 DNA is TGTGCCAGCAGCGGACTGACGGCGAACACTGAAGCTTTCTTT. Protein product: CASSGLTANTEAFF.

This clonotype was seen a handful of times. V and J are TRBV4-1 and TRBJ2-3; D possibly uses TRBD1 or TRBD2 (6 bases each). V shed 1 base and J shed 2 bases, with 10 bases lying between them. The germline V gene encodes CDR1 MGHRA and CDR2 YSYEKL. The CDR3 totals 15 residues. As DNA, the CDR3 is TGCGCCAGCAGCCAAGGTGGGGGGCCCACAGATACGCAGTATTTT. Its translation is CASSQGGGPTDTQYF.

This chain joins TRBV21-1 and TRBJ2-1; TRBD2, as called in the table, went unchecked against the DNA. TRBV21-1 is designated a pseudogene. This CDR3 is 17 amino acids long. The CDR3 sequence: CASSKAPGLRQDNEQFF. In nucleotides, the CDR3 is TGTGCCAGCAGCAAAGCGCCGGGACTTCGCCAAGACAATGAGCAGTTCTTC.

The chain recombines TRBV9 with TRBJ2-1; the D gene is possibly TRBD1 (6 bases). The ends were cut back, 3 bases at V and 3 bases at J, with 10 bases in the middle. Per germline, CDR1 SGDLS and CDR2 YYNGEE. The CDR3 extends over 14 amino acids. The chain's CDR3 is CASSGQDIYNEQFF. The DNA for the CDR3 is TGTGCCAGCAGCGGACAGGACATCTACAATGAGCAGTTCTTC.

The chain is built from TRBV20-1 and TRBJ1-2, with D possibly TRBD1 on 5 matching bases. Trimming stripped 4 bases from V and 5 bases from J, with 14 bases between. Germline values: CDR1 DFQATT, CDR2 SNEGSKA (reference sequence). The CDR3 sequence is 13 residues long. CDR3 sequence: CSAMGRAGYGYTF. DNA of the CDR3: TGCAGTGCTATGGGCAGGGCCGGGTATGGCTACACCTTC.